This TCR beta chain was captured by sequencing in a study of shared clonotypes between healthy human individuals. Study conclusions and caveats: Clonotype sharing among donors was thought likely to change with sequencing depth. Of the naive CD4 clonotypes, around 5% were shared across several donors. Only blood underwent sampling, and tissue repertoires likely differ.

With 4 bases removed from V and 5 bases from J, the gap between germline ends came to 17 bases. The CDR3 runs to 15 residues. Germline V gene data show CDR1 as SGHNT and CDR2 as YYREEE (reference sequence). This clone was counted a single time. No antigen is known for it. Researchers divided each subset's genomic DNA evenly across several immunoSEQ plates. Repertoires were generated with immunoSEQ multiplex PCR, while TCRdb's copy carries only in-frame clones and drops some. The sample lists some 2,500,000 clones, over 85% occurring once. The chain carries TRBV5-4 and TRBJ2-3; D tentatively reads TRBD1 or TRBD2 (6 bases each). This clonotype originated in a man between 18 and 35 years old in good health. Some clones in this sample may be carry-over from other donors' samples. Input material: naive CD4+ T cells from PBMCs. Subset of the sample: CD45RA+ positively selected. The CDR3 sequence is CASSQGGSGVDTQYF. The DNA for the CDR3 is TGTGCCAGCAGCCAAGGGGGGAGTGGGGTAGATACGCAGTATTTT.